In its sample, the clone carrying this T cell receptor beta chain was seen a few times. Antigen unknown. The source of the sample is a study of beta chain features in type 1 diabetes. About the research overall: Cell yields, age and gender were similar between patients and healthy donors. General study points: Within patients, naive, central memory and Treg TCRB repertoires seemed more similar than within healthy donors. Patients with Type 1 diabetes showed moderately but significantly shorter TCRB CDR3s in all four CD4+ subsets. Individuals with type 1 diabetes displayed fewer insertions and more deletions at VDJ junctions. Short templates might get an advantage during PCR, and this would be equal in patients and controls.

All of the isolated RNA was reverse transcribed, so expressed TCRB transcripts were sequenced. Assay used: immunoSEQ multiplex PCR; TCRdb lists only in-frame clones, some missing. Found here are 680,000 or so clones, 10% to 15% of them singletons; the top ten hold 0.02% to 0.025%. The V and J ends lost 4 bases and 4 bases, in that order; junction bases with no gene match: 9. This CDR3 contains 15 residues. Per germline, CDR1 MNHEY and CDR2 SMNVEV (reference sequence). The sequenced material came from naive CD4+ T cells from blood. The chain has TRBV27 and TRBJ2-7; TRBD2 matches at 8 bases. This sequence was found in a man between 18 and 29 years old with type 1 diabetes. CDR3 nucleotide sequence: TGTGCCAGCAGTTCAAGAGGGCGGGGGGAATACGAGCAGTACTTC. Amino acids: CASSSRGRGEYEQYF.